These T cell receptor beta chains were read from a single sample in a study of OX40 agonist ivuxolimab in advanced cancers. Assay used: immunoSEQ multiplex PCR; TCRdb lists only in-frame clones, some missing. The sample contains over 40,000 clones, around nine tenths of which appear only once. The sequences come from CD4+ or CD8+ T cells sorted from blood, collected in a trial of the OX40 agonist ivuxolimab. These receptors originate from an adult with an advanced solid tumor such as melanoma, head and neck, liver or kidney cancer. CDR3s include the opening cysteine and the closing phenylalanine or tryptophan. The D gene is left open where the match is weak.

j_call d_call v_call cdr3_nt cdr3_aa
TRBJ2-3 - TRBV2 TGTGCCAGCAGCCCGACAGGCACCACAGATACGCAGTATTTT CASSPTGTTDTQYF
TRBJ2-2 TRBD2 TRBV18 TGTGCCAGCTCACAATATACTAGCGGGAGTATGGAGCTGTTTTTT CASSQYTSGSMELFF
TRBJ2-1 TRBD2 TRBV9 TGTGCCAGCAGCGAGGGCGGGAGCTCCTACAATGAGCAGTTCTTC CASSEGGSSYNEQFF
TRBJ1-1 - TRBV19 TGTGCCAGTAGGCACAACAAGGGCACTGAAGCTTTCTTT CASRHNKGTEAFF
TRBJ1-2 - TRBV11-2 TGTGCCAGCAGCTTAGAGCAGAGGGGCTACACCTTC CASSLEQRGYTF
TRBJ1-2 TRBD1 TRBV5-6 TGTGCCAGCAGCGAAGGTCTCAACAGGGGGGGGGATGGCTACACCTTC CASSEGLNRGGDGYTF
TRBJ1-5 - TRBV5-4 TGTGCCAGCAGCTTTAGCAGGGTAGGTCAGCCCCAGCATTTT CASSFSRVGQPQHF
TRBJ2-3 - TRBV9 TGTGCCAGCAGCCCCGTCACAGATACGCAGTATTTT CASSPVTDTQYF
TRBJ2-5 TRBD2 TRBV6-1 TGTGCCAGCAGTGGGCTAGCGTGGGGTTGGGGGGGAGAGACCCAGTACTTC CASSGLAWGWGGETQYF
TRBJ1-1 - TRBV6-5 TGTGCCAGCAGTTTCCTCCCGACAGGCAGGGAAGCTTTCTTT CASSFLPTGREAFF
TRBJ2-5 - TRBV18 TGTGCCAGCTCACGAATCGAGACCCAGTACTTC CASSRIETQYF
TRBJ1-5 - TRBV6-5 TGTGCCAGCAGTTACTCAGGTCCCCAGAGCGGTCAGCCCCAGCATTTT CASSYSGPQSGQPQHF
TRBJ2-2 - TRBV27 TGTGCCAGCAGTTCCGTCGGGGGCGGGGAGCTGTTTTTT CASSSVGGGELFF
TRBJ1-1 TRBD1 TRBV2 TGTGCCAGCAGCTTGGGACAGGGCAATCGAAGGAACACTGAAGCTTTCTTT CASSLGQGNRRNTEAFF
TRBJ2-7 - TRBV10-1 TGCGCCAGCAGTGAGTTGGAGTCCCCGGGCGAGCAGTACTTC CASSELESPGEQYF